The present entry profiles one T cell receptor beta chain with its context. Its recognized antigen is unknown. The sample is drawn from a study of cytomegalovirus exposure and HLA in healthy donors (dated by TCRdb to 2015 to 2018). At the level of the whole study: An earlier analysis of fewer than 750 of the donors reported 276 Gb of sequence data and 117 million unique TCR beta sequences obtained from 180 million or so T cells. Approximately 310 gigabases of sequencing data and 80 million or so unique TCR sequences were included in an early release covering about 700 HLA-typed donors. The genetic ancestry cluster associated with self-reported Caucasian donors included 81% of the approximately 430 genotyped donors. The study was designed to test whether signatures of past pathogen exposure could be identified by cataloging public T cell receptors. Using immunosequencing, the study profiled T cell repertoires from roughly 650 subjects and related those repertoires to cytomegalovirus serostatus. Along with the roughly 670-subject first cohort, a separate validation cohort of over 90 different subjects was used. The study combined high-throughput TCR immunosequencing, statistical association of individual TCRs with disease status, and machine learning to predict cytomegalovirus infection status. To study patterns of TCR occurrence, a later analysis re-analyzed previously published TCR beta repertoires from several hundred donors and added high-resolution HLA genotyping. The later analysis used no new phenotypic data to find candidate immune exposures, relying instead on TCR beta sequences and their occurrence across donors. In an earlier analysis of 587 of the donors, high-throughput TCR beta sequencing was used to judge whether each TCR beta V gene segment behaved as functional or pseudogenic. Donor age, sex, ethnicity and CMV serostatus were compiled alongside the repertoire data. In a later genetic analysis, genome-wide SNP genotypes for about 55% of the roughly 700 donors were used, and that subset was treated as a discovery cohort. Every repertoire in the discovery cohort had been generated on one and the same sequencing platform. Both class I and class II loci were covered by HLA typing, at four-digit resolution. Typing coverage varied by locus: about 620-640 donors for A, B, C, DRB1 and DQB1; roughly 520 for DQA1; about 570 for DPA1; 450 to 480 for DPB1. Five DR-DQ haplotypes were handled as single units for association and clustering, since linkage in the cohort was strong. Across roughly 420 genotyped donors of the cohort, an average of about 200,000 unique TCR beta nucleotide sequences per donor were sequenced, and 15% to 20% of those sequences were non-productive.

The cohort was made up of 666 healthy bone marrow donors. Cohort members were all nominally healthy when sampled, although unrecorded immune exposures were likely present. The donor was CMV seronegative and was included in the group of hundreds of seronegative cohort members. A peripheral blood sample was collected from each donor, and TCR beta sequencing was performed on peripheral blood mononuclear cells. The Qiagen DNeasy Blood Extraction Kit was used to extract genomic DNA from the blood cell samples. General study outcomes and caveats: When HLA alleles, especially DR and DQ, strongly co-occurred, attributing TCR associations to individual alleles was difficult. The 87-base-pair reads could not distinguish some IMGT-functional V segments, including TRBV6-2 and TRBV6-3, so those segments were excluded. While some public TCRs were present in many individuals, most TCR sequences turned up only very rarely across donors. Several of the top co-occurrence clusters appeared to be linked to parvovirus B19, influenza, CMV and Epstein-Barr virus, according to a later analysis. Linkage disequilibrium might explain the correlated functional status among segregating V segments, but an unknown experimental factor could not be ruled out. CMV serostatus was the only immune exposure information available for the cohort. About 17 rarely observed V segments, including chromosome 9 orphons, were excluded from the earlier analysis of several hundred of the donors because counts were too low. At a false discovery rate of 0.05, a later analysis linked about 16,000 TCR beta sequences to specific HLA alleles. A later analysis found that most CMV-associated TCR beta chains appeared HLA-restricted, with HLA associations seemingly driven largely by CMV exposure. A cluster of highly shared sequence variants was judged likely to represent a technical artifact of the sequencing pipeline. The presence/absence analyses assumed that sequencing depth was roughly uniform across donors, and that assumption may not be true. A few of the identified cytomegalovirus-associated TCR beta chains were confirmed in vitro to be specific for cytomegalovirus antigens. In a later analysis, the rate of TCR association differed among HLA loci, with DRB1 alleles having the most associated TCRs and HLA-C alleles having the fewest. The study listed over 150 TCR beta chains as associated with cytomegalovirus. Only TCR beta chains were sequenced in this cohort, and the absence of alpha or paired-chain data limited detectable features. In an earlier analysis of more than 500 of the donors, most TCR beta V segments appeared in productive rearrangements about 87% or about 30% of the time, broadly matching IMGT annotations. A later genetic analysis reported fewer N-insertions in productive TCRs among donors in an Asian-associated ancestry cluster than the approximately 700-donor mean. Because HLA typing was missing for some donors at each locus, association tests included only the typed subset. The classifier was reported to diagnose cytomegalovirus status with high specificity and sensitivity in both the original and validation cohorts. In a later analysis, HLA-associated TCR beta chains were found to be more clonally expanded and to have lower generation probabilities than equally common non-associated chains. V-gene and J-gene trimming of TCR beta chains was associated with a missense DCLRE1C variant in a later genetic analysis, and the association was replicated in an independent cohort. A further reported finding was that TCR beta sequences accurately predicted the HLA-A and HLA-B alleles for most subjects in the first cohort. It was suggested by the authors that the approach could potentially be generalized to other disease states and immunological phenotypes.

Libraries were built with the immunoSEQ multiplex PCR assay. The multiplex PCR relied on a mix of 60 forward primers for TCR Vbeta segments and 13 reverse primers for TCR Jbeta segments. A multiplex PCR assay on genomic DNA amplified the CDR3 region of rearranged TCR beta genes. Amplified TCR beta libraries were sequenced as 87-base-pair reads on the Illumina HiSeq System. The study's processing was this. A later analysis tallied around 87 million unique TCR beta chains across the 550 to 850 repertoires, and some 12 million of those chains were shared by two or more donors. Raw reads were error-corrected and collapsed into unique sequences by a nearest-neighbor algorithm in which closely related sequences were merged to remove PCR and sequencing errors. V, D and J gene segments were assigned by aligning CDR3 sequences to IMGT reference sequences. For a sequence to be retained, a match of at least six nucleotides was required to both a V gene segment and a J gene segment. A rearrangement was called productive if the CDR3 had no stop codons and remained in frame with V and J, and every other rearrangement was called non-productive. CDR3 was defined by IMGT convention, running from the second conserved V-encoded cysteine to the conserved J-encoded phenylalanine. Sequences without an unambiguous match to a single V gene segment were excluded from the earlier analysis of about 630 of the donors. In an earlier analysis of 587 of the donors, V segments were called functional above 56.7% productive rearrangements and were called segregating when the between-donor standard deviation exceeded 5%. A statistical classification framework was developed to diagnose cytomegalovirus status using the catalog of TCR beta chain sequences. V and J gene assignment, in a later analysis, came from comparing TCR nucleotide sequences with IMGT/GENE-DB human TR gene sequences. Using the TCRdist pipeline, a later analysis assigned CDR3 sequences along with most-parsimonious VDJ recombination scenarios. In a later analysis, every TCR beta chain was defined by the combination of its CDR3 amino acid sequence and its V-gene family, and reads without a unique V-gene family were dropped. In a later analysis, around 650 highly shared, low-generation-probability nucleotide sequences were removed to address suspected cross-contamination and a sequencing artifact. In a later analysis, a clonal expansion index for each public chain was calculated from normalized within-repertoire ranks of inferred template counts. Generation probabilities in a later analysis came from a VDJ recombination model fitted to out-of-frame rearrangements, and those results were checked against IGoR. A later analysis scored TCR-TCR, TCR-HLA and TCR-CMV co-occurrence with hypergeometric tests, applying a repertoire-size bias correction to TCR pairs. In a later analysis, false discovery rates were estimated by permuting HLA or CMV assignments 20 times. In a later analysis, co-occurring TCRs were grouped with DBSCAN, and TCRdist sequence similarity was added when clustering was performed within HLA-allele-positive subsets. Co-occurrence clustering excluded repertoires with fewer than 30,000 or more than 120,000 public chains, plus five with anomalous nucleotide sharing. TCRdb retrieved this table from immuneACCESS and kept in-frame rearrangements only. Not all clones are present; in checked studies, unresolved V genes account for under half, and no reason is known for the remainder. The V and J calls and the clone size are those of that table, but D and trimming were determined from the DNA. This sample's table lists approximately 93,000 clones. The ten largest clones take up around 3.4% of the sample.

Measured from the cysteine to the phenylalanine, the CDR3 is 16 residues long. Only CDR3 DNA remains: 48 bases, in frame from the first base. Compared with germline, V lacks 4 bases and J lacks 4 bases; bases without a gene match: 8. The germline V gene (reference sequence) supplies CDR1 SEHNR and CDR2 FQNEAQ. The sequence was collected from a woman aged 25-40 years in good health and CMV-seronegative. Rearrangement joined TRBV7-9 to TRBJ1-3, and TRBD1 matches 9 of the central bases. The sample was PBMCs. CDR3 sequence: CASSSTGGLGGNTIYF. The nucleotides read TGTGCCAGCAGCTCGACAGGGGGTTTGGGAGGAAACACCATATATTTT.